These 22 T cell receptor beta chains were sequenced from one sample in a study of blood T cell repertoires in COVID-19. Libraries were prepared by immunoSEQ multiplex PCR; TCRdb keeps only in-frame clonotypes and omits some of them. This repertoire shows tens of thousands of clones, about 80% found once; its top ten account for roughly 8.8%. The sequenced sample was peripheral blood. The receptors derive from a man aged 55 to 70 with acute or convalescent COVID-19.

CDR3 nucleotides: TGTGCCAGCAGTTACTCCCTCCCCAACACTGAAGCTTTCTTT. Translation gives CASSYSLPNTEAFF. The gene calls are TRBV6-2 or TRBV6-3 and TRBJ1-1; no definite D call. V dropped 0 bases and J dropped 2 bases, with 7 bases sitting between them. Germline-derived CDR1 and CDR2 are MNHEY and SVGEGT. This CDR3 has 14 residues.

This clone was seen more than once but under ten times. In nucleotides, the CDR3 is TGTGCCAGCAGCGCTAGACTAGCGGGGTCCTACAATGAGCAGTTCTTC. It yields the protein CASSARLAGSYNEQFF. The chain employs TRBV7-9 and TRBJ2-1, with 11 nucleotides matching TRBD2. This CDR3 is built from 16 residues. Unmatched junction bases numbered 4, after V lost 5 bases and J lost 1 base. The germline V gene encodes CDR1 SEHNR and CDR2 FQNEAQ (reference sequence).

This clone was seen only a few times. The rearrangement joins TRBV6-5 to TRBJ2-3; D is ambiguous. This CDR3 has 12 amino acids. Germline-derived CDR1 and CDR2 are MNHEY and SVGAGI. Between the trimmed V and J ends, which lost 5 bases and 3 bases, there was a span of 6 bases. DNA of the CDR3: TGTGCCAGCAGTCTCGGTACAGATACGCAGTATTTT. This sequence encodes CASSLGTDTQYF.

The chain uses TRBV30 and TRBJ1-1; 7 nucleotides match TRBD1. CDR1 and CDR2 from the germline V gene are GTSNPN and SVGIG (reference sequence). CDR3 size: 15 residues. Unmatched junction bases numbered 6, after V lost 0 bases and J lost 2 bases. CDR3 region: CAWSVPDRRNTEAFF. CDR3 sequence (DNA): TGTGCCTGGAGTGTACCGGACAGGCGAAACACTGAAGCTTTCTTT.

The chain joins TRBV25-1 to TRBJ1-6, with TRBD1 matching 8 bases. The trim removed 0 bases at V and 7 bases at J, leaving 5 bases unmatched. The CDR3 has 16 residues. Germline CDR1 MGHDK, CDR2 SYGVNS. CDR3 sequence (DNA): TGTGCCAGCAGTGAATACACAGGGGGTCGGAATTCACCCCTCCACTTT. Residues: CASSEYTGGRNSPLHF. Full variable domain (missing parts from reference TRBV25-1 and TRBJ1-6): EADIYQTPRYLVIGTGKKITLECSQTMGHDKMYWYQQDPGMELHLIHYSYGVNSTEKGDLSSESTVSRIRTEHFPLTLESARPSHTSQYLCASSEYTGGRNSPLHFGNGTRLTVT.

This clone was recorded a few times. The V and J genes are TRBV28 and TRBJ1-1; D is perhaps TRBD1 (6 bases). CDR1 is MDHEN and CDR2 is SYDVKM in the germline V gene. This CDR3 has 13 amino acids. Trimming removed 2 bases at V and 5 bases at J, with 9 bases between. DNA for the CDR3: TGTGCCAGCAGTTTACAGGGGAGAACTGAAGCTTTCTTT. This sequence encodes CASSLQGRTEAFF.

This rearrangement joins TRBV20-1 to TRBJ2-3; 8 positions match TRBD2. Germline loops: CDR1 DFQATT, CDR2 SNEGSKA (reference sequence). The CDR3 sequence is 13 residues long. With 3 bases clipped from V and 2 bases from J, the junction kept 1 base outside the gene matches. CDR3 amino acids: CSASSGNTDTQYF. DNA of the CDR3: TGCAGTGCTAGTAGCGGGAACACAGATACGCAGTATTTT.

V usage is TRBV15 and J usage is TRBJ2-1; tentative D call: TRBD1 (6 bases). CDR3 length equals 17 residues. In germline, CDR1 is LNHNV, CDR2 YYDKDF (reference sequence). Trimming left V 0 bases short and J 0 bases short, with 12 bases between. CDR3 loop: CATSRESPGHSYNEQFF. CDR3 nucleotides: TGTGCCACCAGCAGAGAGTCCCCGGGACACTCCTACAATGAGCAGTTCTTC.

The CDR3 nucleotides read TGTGCCAGCAGCTTCGGCAGGGGTGATGGAAAACTGTTTTTT. Translation gives CASSFGRGDGKLFF. The gene calls are TRBV5-6 and TRBJ1-4; the D gene is possibly TRBD1 (6 bases). Looked up from germline, CDR1 is SGHDT and CDR2 is YYEEEE. This CDR3 has 14 residues. Trimming removed 2 bases from V and 10 bases from J, with 15 bases in between.

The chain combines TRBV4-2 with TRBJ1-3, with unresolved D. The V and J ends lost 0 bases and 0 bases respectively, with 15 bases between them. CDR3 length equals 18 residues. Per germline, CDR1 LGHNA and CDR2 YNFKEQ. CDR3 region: CASSQDTQDVRSGNTIYF. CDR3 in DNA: TGTGCCAGCAGCCAAGATACCCAGGATGTTCGCTCTGGAAACACCATATATTTT.

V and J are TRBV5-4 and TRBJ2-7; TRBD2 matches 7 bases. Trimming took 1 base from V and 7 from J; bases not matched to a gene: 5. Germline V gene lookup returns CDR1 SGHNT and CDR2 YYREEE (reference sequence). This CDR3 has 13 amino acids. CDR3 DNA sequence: TGTGCCAGCAGCTTGACCGCGGGGGAAGAGCAGTACTTC. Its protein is CASSLTAGEEQYF.

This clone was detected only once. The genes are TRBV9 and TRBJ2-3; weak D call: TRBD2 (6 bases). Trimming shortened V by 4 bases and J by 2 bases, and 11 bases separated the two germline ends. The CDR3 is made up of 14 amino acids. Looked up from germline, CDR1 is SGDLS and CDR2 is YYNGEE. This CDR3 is CASSPSGFTDTQYF. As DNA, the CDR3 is TGTGCCAGCAGCCCGAGCGGGTTCACAGATACGCAGTATTTT.

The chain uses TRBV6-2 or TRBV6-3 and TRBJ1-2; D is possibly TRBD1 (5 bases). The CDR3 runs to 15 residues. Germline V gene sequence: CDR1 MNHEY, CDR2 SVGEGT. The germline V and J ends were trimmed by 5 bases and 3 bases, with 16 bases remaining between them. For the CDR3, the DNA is TGTGCCAGCAGTCCCTACGAAACAGGATACTATGGCTACACCTTC. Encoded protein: CASSPYETGYYGYTF.

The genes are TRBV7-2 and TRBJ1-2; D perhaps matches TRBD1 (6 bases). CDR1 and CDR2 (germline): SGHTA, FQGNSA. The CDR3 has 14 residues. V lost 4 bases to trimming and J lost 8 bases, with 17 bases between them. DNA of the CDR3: TGTGCCAGCAGCTCCCCCTCAGGGGCGGTCGGCTACACCTTC. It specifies CASSSPSGAVGYTF.

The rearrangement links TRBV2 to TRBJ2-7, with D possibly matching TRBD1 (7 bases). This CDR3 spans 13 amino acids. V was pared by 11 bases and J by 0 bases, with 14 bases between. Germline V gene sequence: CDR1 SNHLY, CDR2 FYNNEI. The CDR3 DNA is TGTGCCGGCGCAGGGGGGAGCTCCTACGAGCAGTACTTC. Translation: CAGAGGSSYEQYF.

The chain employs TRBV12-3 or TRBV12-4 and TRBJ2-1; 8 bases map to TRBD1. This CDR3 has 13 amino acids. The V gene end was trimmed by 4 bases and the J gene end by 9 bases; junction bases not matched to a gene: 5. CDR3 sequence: CASSSRGQGEQFF. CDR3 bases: TGTGCCAGCAGTTCCCGAGGACAGGGTGAGCAGTTCTTC.

CDR3 nucleotide sequence: TGCGCCAGCAGCTCTCAACCGGGACTAGCGGGGGCTGGGGCCAACGTCCTGACTTTC. Translated, it gives CASSSQPGLAGAGANVLTF. The chain recombines TRBV5-1 with TRBJ2-6; the match to TRBD2 covers 14 bases. With V trimmed by 3 bases and J by 2 bases, 7 bases remained unmatched. This CDR3 comprises 19 residues. Germline CDR1 is SGHRS and CDR2 is YFSETQ.

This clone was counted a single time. As DNA, the CDR3 is TGTGCCAGCCATACGGACAGCTATAATGAAAAACTGTTTTTT. It translates to CASHTDSYNEKLFF. The chain carries TRBV19 and TRBJ1-4; possible D gene TRBD1, 6 bases. The CDR3 has 14 residues. Germline CDR1 is LNHDA and CDR2 is SQIVND (reference sequence). Trimming removed 9 bases from V and 4 bases from J, with 15 bases in between. The full variable domain, completed using reference TRBV19 and TRBJ1-4, is DGGITQSPKYLFRKEGQNVTLSCEQNLNHDAMYWYRQDPGQGLRLIYYSQIVNDFQKGDIAEGYSVSREKKESFPLTVTSAQKNPTAFYLCASHTDSYNEKLFFGSGTQLSVL.

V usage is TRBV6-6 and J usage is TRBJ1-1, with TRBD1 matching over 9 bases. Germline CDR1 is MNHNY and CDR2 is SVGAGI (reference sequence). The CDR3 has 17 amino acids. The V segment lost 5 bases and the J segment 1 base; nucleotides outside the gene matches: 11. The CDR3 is CASSPNRGRPPNTEAFF. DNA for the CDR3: TGTGCCAGCAGTCCAAACAGGGGGCGACCCCCGAACACTGAAGCTTTCTTT.

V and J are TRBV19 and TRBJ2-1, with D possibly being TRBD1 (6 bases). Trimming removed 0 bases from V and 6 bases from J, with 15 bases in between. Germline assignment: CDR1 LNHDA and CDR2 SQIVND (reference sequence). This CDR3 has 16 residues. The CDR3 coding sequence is TGTGCCAGTAGTATAGATTCCAGGGGTTGGTCCAATGAGCAGTTCTTC. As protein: CASSIDSRGWSNEQFF.

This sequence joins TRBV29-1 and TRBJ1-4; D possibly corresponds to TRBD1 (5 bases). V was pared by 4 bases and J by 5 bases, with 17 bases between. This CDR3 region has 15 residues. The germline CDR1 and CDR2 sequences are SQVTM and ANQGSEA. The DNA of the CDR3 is TGCAGCGTTGGTTGGGGCCTACCCCCAAATGAAAAACTGTTTTTT. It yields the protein CSVGWGLPPNEKLFF.

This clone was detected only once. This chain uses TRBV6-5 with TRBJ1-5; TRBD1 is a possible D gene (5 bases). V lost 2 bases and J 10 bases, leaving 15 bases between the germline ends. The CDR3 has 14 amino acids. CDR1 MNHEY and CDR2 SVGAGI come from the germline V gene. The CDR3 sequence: CASSYGPGSNPQHF. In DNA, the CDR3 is TGTGCCAGCAGTTACGGCCCAGGGTCTAATCCCCAGCATTTT.